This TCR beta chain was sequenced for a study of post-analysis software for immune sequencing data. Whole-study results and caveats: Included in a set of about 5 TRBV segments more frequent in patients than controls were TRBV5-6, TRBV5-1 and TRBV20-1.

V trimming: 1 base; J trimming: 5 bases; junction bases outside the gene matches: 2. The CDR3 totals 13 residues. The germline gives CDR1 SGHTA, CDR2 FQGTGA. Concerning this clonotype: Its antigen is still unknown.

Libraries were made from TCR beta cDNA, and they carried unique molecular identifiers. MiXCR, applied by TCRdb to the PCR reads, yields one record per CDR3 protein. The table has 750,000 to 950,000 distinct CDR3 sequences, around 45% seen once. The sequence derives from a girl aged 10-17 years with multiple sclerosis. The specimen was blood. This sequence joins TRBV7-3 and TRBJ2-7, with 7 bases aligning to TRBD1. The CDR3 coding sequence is TGTGCCAGCAGCTTAAAGGGGGCCGACGAGCAGTACTTC. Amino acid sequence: CASSLKGADEQYF.